These T cell receptor beta chains were read from a single sample in a study of cytomegalovirus exposure and HLA in healthy donors. Assay used: immunoSEQ multiplex PCR; TCRdb lists only in-frame clones, some missing. The profile covers 200,000 or so clones, with about 85% appearing a single time and over 3.5% taken by the ten largest. Sequenced: PBMCs. These receptors originate from a man aged 50 or older in good health and CMV-seronegative. The CDR3 runs from the conserved cysteine through the conserved F or W. D genes are given only for firm matches. Size is omitted from some rows. Given values are once, few, many or a class for expanded clones.

D gene: TRBD2; J gene: TRBJ2-5; V gene: TRBV27; clone size: -; CDR3 protein: CASSLAGGQETQYF; CDR3 DNA: TGTGCCAGCAGTTTAGCGGGGGGGCAAGAGACCCAGTACTTC
D gene: -; J gene: TRBJ1-6; V gene: TRBV6-5; clone size: -; CDR3 protein: CASSFRGESPLHF; CDR3 DNA: TGTGCCAGCAGTTTCCGGGGTGAATCACCCCTCCACTTT
D gene: TRBD1; J gene: TRBJ1-1; V gene: TRBV6-6; clone size: few; CDR3 protein: CAIFTGTGDAFF; CDR3 DNA: TGTGCCATCTTTACCGGGACAGGTGATGCTTTCTTT
D gene: -; J gene: TRBJ2-2; V gene: TRBV11-2; clone size: -; CDR3 protein: CASSLARTTGELFF; CDR3 DNA: TGTGCCAGCAGCTTAGCGCGTACGACCGGGGAGCTGTTTTTT
D gene: TRBD2; J gene: TRBJ2-3; V gene: TRBV7-2; clone size: -; CDR3 protein: CASSLQASGGLITDTQYF; CDR3 DNA: TGTGCCAGCAGCCTTCAGGCTAGCGGGGGCCTAATCACAGATACGCAGTATTTT
D gene: TRBD1; J gene: TRBJ2-7; V gene: TRBV5-6; clone size: -; CDR3 protein: CASSRQGYEQYF; CDR3 DNA: TGTGCCAGCAGCCGACAGGGATACGAGCAGTACTTC
D gene: -; J gene: TRBJ2-7; V gene: TRBV29-1; clone size: -; CDR3 protein: CSVSGGRSYEQYF; CDR3 DNA: TGCAGCGTTAGTGGAGGCAGGAGCTACGAGCAGTACTTC
D gene: -; J gene: TRBJ1-2; V gene: TRBV7-9; clone size: -; CDR3 protein: CSSSFEQGGYTF; CDR3 DNA: TGTTCCAGCAGCTTTGAACAGGGTGGCTACACCTTC
D gene: -; J gene: TRBJ1-3; V gene: TRBV19; clone size: -; CDR3 protein: CASSRSFGNTIYF; CDR3 DNA: TGTGCCAGTAGTCGAAGCTTTGGAAACACCATATATTTT
D gene: -; J gene: TRBJ2-6; V gene: TRBV7-2; clone size: once; CDR3 protein: CASSFSPQGNGANVLTF; CDR3 DNA: TGTGCCAGCAGCTTTTCCCCGCAGGGTAACGGGGCCAACGTCCTGACTTTC
D gene: TRBD2; J gene: TRBJ2-7; V gene: TRBV7-2; clone size: -; CDR3 protein: CASSLRGGDAYEQYF; CDR3 DNA: TGTGCCAGCAGCTTACGGGGAGGGGACGCCTACGAGCAGTACTTC
D gene: TRBD2; J gene: TRBJ2-7; V gene: TRBV4-3; clone size: -; CDR3 protein: CASSLGLAGGYEQYF; CDR3 DNA: TGCGCCAGCAGCCTGGGACTAGCGGGGGGCTACGAGCAGTACTTC